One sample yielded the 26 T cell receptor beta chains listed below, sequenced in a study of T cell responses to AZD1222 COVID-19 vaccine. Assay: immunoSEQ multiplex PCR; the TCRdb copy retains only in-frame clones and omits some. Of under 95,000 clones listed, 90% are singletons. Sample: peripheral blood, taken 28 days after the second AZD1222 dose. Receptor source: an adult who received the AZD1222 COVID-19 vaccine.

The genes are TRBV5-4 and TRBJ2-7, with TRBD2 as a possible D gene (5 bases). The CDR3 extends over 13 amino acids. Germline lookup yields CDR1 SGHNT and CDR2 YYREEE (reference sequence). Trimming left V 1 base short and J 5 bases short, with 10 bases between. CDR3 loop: CASSLLRENEQYF. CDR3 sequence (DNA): TGTGCCAGCAGCTTGCTTCGGGAAAACGAGCAGTACTTC.

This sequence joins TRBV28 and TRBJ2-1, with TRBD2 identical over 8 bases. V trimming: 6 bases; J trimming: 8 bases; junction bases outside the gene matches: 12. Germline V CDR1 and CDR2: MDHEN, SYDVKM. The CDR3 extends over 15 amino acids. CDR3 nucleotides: TGTGCCAGCAGACTGTCCCGCGGGCGGGGGGATGAGCAGTTCTTC. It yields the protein CASRLSRGRGDEQFF.

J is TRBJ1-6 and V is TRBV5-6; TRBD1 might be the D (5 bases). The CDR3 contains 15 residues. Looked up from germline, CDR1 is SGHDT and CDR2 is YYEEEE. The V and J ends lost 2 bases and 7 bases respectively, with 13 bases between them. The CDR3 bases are TGTGCCAGCAGCTTCCAGGGTTCCGAAAATTCACCCCTCCACTTT. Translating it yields CASSFQGSENSPLHF. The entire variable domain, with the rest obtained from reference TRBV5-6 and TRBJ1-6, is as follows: DAGVTQSPTHLIKTRGQQVTLRCSPKSGHDTVSWYQQALGQGPQFIFQYYEEEERQRGNFPDRFSGHQFPNYSSELNVNALLLGDSALYLCASSFQGSENSPLHFGNGTRLTVT.

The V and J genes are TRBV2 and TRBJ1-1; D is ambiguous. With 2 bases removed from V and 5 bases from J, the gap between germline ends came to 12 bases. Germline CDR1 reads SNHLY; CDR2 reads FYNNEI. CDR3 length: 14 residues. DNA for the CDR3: TGTGCCAGCAGTGAAAATGGAGTTTATACTGAAGCTTTCTTT. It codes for CASSENGVYTEAFF.

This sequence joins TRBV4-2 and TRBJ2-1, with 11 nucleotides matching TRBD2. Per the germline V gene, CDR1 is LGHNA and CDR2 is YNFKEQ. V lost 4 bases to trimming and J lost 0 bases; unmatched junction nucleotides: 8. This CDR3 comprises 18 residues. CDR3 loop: CASSPGVAGGSSYNEQFF. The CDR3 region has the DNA TGTGCCAGCAGCCCGGGGGTAGCGGGGGGGAGCTCCTACAATGAGCAGTTCTTC.

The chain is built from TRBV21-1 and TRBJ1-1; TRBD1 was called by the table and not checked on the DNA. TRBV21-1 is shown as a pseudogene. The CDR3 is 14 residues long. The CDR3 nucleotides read TGTGCCAGCAGCTCCCCGACAGGGGGAACTGAAGCTTTCTTT. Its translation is CASSSPTGGTEAFF.

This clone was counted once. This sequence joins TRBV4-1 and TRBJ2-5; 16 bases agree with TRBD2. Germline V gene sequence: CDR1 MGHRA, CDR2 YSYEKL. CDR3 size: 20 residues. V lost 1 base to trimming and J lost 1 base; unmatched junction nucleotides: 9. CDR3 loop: CASSQAGTSGGGTPQETQYF. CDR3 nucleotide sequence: TGCGCCAGCAGCCAAGCGGGGACTAGCGGGGGGGGCACCCCCCAAGAGACCCAGTACTTC.

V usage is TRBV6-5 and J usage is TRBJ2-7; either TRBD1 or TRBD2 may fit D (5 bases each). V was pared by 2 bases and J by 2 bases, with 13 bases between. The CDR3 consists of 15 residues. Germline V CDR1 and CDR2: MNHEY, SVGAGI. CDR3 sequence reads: CASSYPRWGTYEQYF. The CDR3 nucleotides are TGTGCCAGCAGTTACCCCCGGTGGGGGACCTACGAGCAGTACTTC.

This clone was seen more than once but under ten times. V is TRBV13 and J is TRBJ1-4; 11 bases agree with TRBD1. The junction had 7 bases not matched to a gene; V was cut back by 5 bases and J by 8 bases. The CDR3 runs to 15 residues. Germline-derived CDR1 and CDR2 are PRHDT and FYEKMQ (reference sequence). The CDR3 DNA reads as TGTGCCAGCAGCCTCCGGGGGACAGGGGGGGAAAAACTGTTTTTT. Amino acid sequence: CASSLRGTGGEKLFF.

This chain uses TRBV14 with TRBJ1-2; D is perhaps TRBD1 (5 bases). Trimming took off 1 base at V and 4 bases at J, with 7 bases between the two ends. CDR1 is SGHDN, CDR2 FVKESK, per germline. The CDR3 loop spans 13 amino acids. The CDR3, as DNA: TGTGCCAGCAGCCAAGGACAGACCTATGGCTACACCTTC. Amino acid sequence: CASSQGQTYGYTF.

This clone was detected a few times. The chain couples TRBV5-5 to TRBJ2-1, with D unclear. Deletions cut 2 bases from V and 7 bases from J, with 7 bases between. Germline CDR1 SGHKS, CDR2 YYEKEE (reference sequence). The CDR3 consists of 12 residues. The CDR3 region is CASSFGLNEQFF. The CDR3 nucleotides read TGTGCCAGCAGCTTCGGCTTAAATGAGCAGTTCTTC.

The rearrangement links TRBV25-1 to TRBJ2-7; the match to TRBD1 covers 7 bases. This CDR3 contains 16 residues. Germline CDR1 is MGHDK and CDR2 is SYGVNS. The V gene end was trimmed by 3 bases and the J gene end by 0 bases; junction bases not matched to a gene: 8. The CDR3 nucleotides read TGTGCCAGCAGTGAGTACTTCCGGGACAGCTCCTACGAGCAGTACTTC. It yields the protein CASSEYFRDSSYEQYF.

In DNA form, the CDR3 reads TGTGCCAGCAGCGTAGATGGGGATACGCAGTATTTT. This gives the protein CASSVDGDTQYF. The V gene is TRBV9, the J gene TRBJ2-3; the D is unclear. The CDR3 has 12 residues. Germline CDR1 and CDR2: SGDLS and YYNGEE. The V and J ends lost 0 bases and 6 bases respectively, with 5 bases between them. Combining the CDR3 with reference TRBV9 and TRBJ2-3 gives the whole variable domain DSGVTQTPKHLITATGQRVTLRCSPRSGDLSVYWYQQSLDQGLQFLIQYYNGEERAKGNILERFSAQQFPDLHSELNLSSLELGDSALYFCASSVDGDTQYFGPGTRLTVL.

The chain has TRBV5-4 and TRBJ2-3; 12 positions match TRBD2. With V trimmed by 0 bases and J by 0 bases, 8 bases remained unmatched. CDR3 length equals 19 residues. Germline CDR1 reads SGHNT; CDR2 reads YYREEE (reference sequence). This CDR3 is CASSLGPLAGGLSTDTQYF. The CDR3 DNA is TGTGCCAGCAGCTTGGGGCCCCTAGCGGGGGGGCTTAGCACAGATACGCAGTATTTT.

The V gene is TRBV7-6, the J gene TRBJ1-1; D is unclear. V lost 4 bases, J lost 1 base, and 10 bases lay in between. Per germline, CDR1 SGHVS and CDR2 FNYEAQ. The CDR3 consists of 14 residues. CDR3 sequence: CASSSPDGNTEAFF. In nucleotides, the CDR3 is TGTGCCAGCAGCTCGCCTGACGGGAACACTGAAGCTTTCTTT.

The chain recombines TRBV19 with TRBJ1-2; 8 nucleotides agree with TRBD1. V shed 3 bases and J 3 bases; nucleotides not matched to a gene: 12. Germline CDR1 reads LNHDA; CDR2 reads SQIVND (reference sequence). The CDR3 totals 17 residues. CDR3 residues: CASSIRTSRGLHYGYTF. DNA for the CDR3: TGTGCCAGTAGTATCCGGACGTCCAGGGGGCTTCACTATGGCTACACCTTC. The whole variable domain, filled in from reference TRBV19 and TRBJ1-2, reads DGGITQSPKYLFRKEGQNVTLSCEQNLNHDAMYWYRQDPGQGLRLIYYSQIVNDFQKGDIAEGYSVSREKKESFPLTVTSAQKNPTAFYLCASSIRTSRGLHYGYTFGSGTRLTVV.

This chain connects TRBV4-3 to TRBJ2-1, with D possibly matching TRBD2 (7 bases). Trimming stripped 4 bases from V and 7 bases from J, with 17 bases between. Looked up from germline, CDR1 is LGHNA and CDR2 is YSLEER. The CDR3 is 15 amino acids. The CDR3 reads CASSPAGGPPNEQFF. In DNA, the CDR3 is TGCGCCAGCAGCCCCGCCGGGGGGCCGCCTAATGAGCAGTTCTTC.

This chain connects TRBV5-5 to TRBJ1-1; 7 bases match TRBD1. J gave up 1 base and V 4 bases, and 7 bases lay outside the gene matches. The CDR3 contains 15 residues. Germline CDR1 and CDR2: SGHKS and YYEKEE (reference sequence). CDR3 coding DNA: TGTGCCAGCAGCGCAGGGACAGCCGGGAACACTGAAGCTTTCTTT. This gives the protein CASSAGTAGNTEAFF.

The chain's CDR3 is CAWTRGGVTYEQYF. The CDR3 DNA sequence: TGTGCCTGGACCCGGGGGGGGGTGACCTACGAGCAGTACTTC. This sequence joins TRBV30 and TRBJ2-7; 8 nucleotides agree with TRBD2. Germline lookup yields CDR1 GTSNPN and CDR2 SVGIG (reference sequence). J lost 2 bases, V lost 4 bases, and 7 bases had no gene match. The CDR3 contains 14 residues.

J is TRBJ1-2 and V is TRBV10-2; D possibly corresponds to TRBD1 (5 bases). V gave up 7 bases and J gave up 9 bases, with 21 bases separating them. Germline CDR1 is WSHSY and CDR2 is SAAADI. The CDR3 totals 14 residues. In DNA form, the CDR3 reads TGCGCCAGCAACCGAGGGACGGAGAGCTCGAGCTACACCTTC. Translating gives CASNRGTESSSYTF.

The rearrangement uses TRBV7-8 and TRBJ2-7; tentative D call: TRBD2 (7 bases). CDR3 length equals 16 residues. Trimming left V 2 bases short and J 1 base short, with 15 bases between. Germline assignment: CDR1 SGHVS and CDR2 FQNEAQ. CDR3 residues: CASSLFGGALSYEQYF. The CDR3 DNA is TGTGCCAGCAGCTTATTTGGGGGGGCTCTGTCCTACGAGCAGTACTTC.

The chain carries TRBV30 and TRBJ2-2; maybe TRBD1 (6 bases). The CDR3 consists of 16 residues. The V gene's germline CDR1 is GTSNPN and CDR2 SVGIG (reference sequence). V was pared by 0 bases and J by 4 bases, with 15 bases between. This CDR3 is CAWSVSGTTGTGELFF. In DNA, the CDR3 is TGTGCCTGGAGTGTAAGTGGGACAACGGGCACCGGGGAGCTGTTTTTT.

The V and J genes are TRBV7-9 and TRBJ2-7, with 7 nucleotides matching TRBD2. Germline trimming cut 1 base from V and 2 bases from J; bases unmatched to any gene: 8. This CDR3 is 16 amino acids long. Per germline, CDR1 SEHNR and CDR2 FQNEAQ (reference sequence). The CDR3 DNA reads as TGTGCCAGCAGCTTAGGACCTAGCGGATACACCTACGAGCAGTACTTC. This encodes CASSLGPSGYTYEQYF.

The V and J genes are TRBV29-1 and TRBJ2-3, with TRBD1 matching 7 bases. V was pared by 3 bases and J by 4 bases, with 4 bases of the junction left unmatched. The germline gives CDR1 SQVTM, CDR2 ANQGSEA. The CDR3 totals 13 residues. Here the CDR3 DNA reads TGCAGCGTTGAGAGGGGACAGCCAGATACGCAGTATTTT. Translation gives CSVERGQPDTQYF.

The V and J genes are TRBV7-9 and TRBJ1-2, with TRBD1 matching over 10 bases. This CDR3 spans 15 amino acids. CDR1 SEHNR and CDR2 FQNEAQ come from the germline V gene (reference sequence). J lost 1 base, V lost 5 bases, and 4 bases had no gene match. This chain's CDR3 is CASSRTGGFNYGYTF. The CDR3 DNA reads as TGTGCCAGCAGCCGGACAGGGGGATTTAACTATGGCTACACCTTC.

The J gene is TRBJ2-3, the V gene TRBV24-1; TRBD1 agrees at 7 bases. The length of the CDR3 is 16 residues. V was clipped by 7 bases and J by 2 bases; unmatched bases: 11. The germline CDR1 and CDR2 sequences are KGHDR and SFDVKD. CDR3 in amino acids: CATSPIGGAFTDTQYF. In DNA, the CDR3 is TGTGCCACCAGCCCAATAGGGGGCGCGTTCACAGATACGCAGTATTTT.